The sequence of this TCR beta chain was determined in a study of cytomegalovirus exposure and HLA in healthy donors. V gave up 0 bases and J gave up 2 bases, with 8 bases separating them. Germline V CDR1 and CDR2: MGHRA, YSYEKL. The CDR3 consists of 15 residues. With 60 Vbeta and 13 Jbeta primers, the PCR was carried out. Libraries were prepared by immunoSEQ multiplex PCR; TCRdb keeps only in-frame clonotypes and omits some of them. The sample holds around 100,000 clones, 60% to 85% seen once. The receptor comes from a female donor in good health and CMV-seropositive. The V call is TRBV4-1, the J call TRBJ1-5; D might be TRBD1 (5 bases). The sequenced material came from PBMCs. CDR3 residues: CASSQDTGGNQPQHF. CDR3 bases: TGCGCCAGCAGCCAAGATACAGGCGGCAATCAGCCCCAGCATTTT.